These 2 T cell receptor beta chains were all obtained from the same sample, sequenced in a study of T cells in Graves' hyperthyroidism and ophthalmopathy. What was amplified from RNA transcripts were TCR beta CDR3 regions. The HTBI set primed first-round TCR CDR3 RT-PCR. TCRdb independently ran MiXCR on the multiplex PCR reads; one entry per CDR3 protein. Among about 840,000 distinct CDR3 sequences, about 38% were seen once, and the ten largest hold 8.9%. The sample comprised blood. The receptor set was obtained from a man aged 18 to 29 with Graves' hyperthyroidism.

As regards this clonotype: A much larger clone differs from this one at a single base, so this may be a read error. This sequence joins TRBV12-3 or TRBV12-4 and TRBJ1-1; possible D gene TRBD1, 5 bases. This CDR3 contains 13 residues. CDR3 in DNA: TGTGCCCGCAGTTTACGGACATCTGCTGAAGCTTTCTTT. This gives the protein CARSLRTSAEAFF.

Details on this clonotype: This may stem from a read error, because a much larger clone lies one nucleotide away. The V call is TRBV7-2, the J call TRBJ1-1; D is perhaps TRBD1 (5 bases). Germline-derived CDR1 and CDR2 are SGHTA and FQGNSA. The CDR3 has 14 residues. V gave up 2 bases and J gave up 6 bases, with 13 bases separating them. In DNA form, the CDR3 reads TGTGCCAGCAGCTTATATGGACAAACGGCTGAAGCTTTCTTT. Translating gives CASSLYGQTAEAFF.